One sample yielded the 13 T cell receptor beta chains listed below, sequenced in a study of CD4 T cells in relation to SARS-CoV-2 and coronaviruses. Unexposed donor CD4+ T cells date from 2011-2018, before the COVID-19 pandemic. CD4+ T cells were isolated from the cells after about nine days of culture. Profiling relied on immunoSEQ multiplex PCR, and the TCRdb table lists in-frame clones only, not all of them. The data show 30,000 or so clones, 60% to 80% seen once. These receptors are not linked to any known antigen. Sequencing input: CD4+ T cells from PBMCs, cultured in vitro. The receptor source for this set is a human donor in good health.

The chain carries TRBV11-2 and TRBJ2-7; 10 bases agree with TRBD2. The CDR3 sequence is 13 residues long. V trimming: 3 bases; J trimming: 4 bases; junction bases outside the gene matches: 0. CDR1 and CDR2 (germline): SGHAT, FQNNGV. Written as DNA, the CDR3 is TGTGCCAGCAGCTTGGGACTAGCGTACGAGCAGTACTTC. Translated: CASSLGLAYEQYF.

V usage is TRBV14 and J usage is TRBJ1-3; TRBD1 might be the D (5 bases). The germline gives CDR1 SGHDN, CDR2 FVKESK. This CDR3 contains 15 residues. V lost 1 base and J 3 bases, leaving 10 bases between the germline ends. CDR3 sequence: CASSQAAGLGNTIYF. The CDR3 coding sequence is TGTGCCAGCAGCCAAGCGGCAGGGCTTGGAAACACCATATATTTT.

The genes are TRBV5-4 and TRBJ1-2, with D possibly being TRBD1 (6 bases). Germline CDR1 is SGHNT and CDR2 is YYREEE (reference sequence). The CDR3 covers 15 residues. V dropped 3 bases and J dropped 4 bases, with 16 bases sitting between them. The chain's CDR3 is CASSSGQFNFYGYTF. In nucleotides, the CDR3 is TGTGCCAGCAGCTCCGGACAGTTTAACTTCTATGGCTACACCTTC.

This clone occurred a few times. The gene calls are TRBV7-9 and TRBJ2-5; 8 bases align to TRBD1. Germline CDR1 SEHNR, CDR2 FQNEAQ (reference sequence). J lost 2 bases, V lost 5 bases, and 7 bases had no gene match. The CDR3 extends over 15 amino acids. This CDR3 reads CASSPTGGWQETQYF. CDR3 in DNA: TGTGCCAGCAGCCCTACAGGGGGTTGGCAAGAGACCCAGTACTTC.

The rearrangement links TRBV7-6 to TRBJ2-7; D is possibly TRBD2 (5 bases). Germline CDR1 is SGHVS and CDR2 is FNYEAQ. The CDR3 runs 14 residues. Trimming pared 2 bases from V and 3 bases from J, leaving 11 bases between. CDR3 loop: CASSLQEGGYEQYF. In DNA, the CDR3 is TGTGCCAGCAGCTTACAGGAAGGAGGCTACGAGCAGTACTTC.

The chain employs TRBV7-9 and TRBJ1-4; D gene uncertain. CDR3 length equals 14 residues. Germline V gives CDR1 SEHNR, CDR2 FQNEAQ (reference sequence). Trimming stripped 6 bases from V and 0 bases from J, with 8 bases between. This chain's CDR3 is CASSRAATNEKLFF. Written as DNA, the CDR3 is TGTGCCAGCAGTAGGGCTGCAACTAATGAAAAACTGTTTTTT.

The chain links TRBV14 to TRBJ1-6; no clear D gene. This CDR3 has 14 amino acids. The germline gives CDR1 SGHDN, CDR2 FVKESK. V was clipped by 2 bases and J by 10 bases, with 12 bases between them. The CDR3 reads CASSQQEGISPLHF. For the CDR3, the DNA is TGTGCCAGCAGCCAACAAGAGGGTATCTCACCCCTCCACTTT.

The chain recombines TRBV2 with TRBJ2-5; D gene unclear. CDR3 length equals 14 residues. Germline CDR1 reads SNHLY; CDR2 reads FYNNEI. Trimming removed 6 bases at V and 1 base at J, with 12 bases between. The CDR3 DNA follows: TGTGCCAGCAGCGACGGCACCACCCAAGAGACCCAGTACTTC. It translates to CASSDGTTQETQYF.

The chain couples TRBV10-3 to TRBJ1-1, with D uncertain. CDR1 is ENHRY, CDR2 SYGVKD, per germline. With 7 bases removed from V and 6 bases from J, the gap between germline ends came to 12 bases. The CDR3 extends over 12 amino acids. CDR3 sequence: CAIKSTGAEAFF. CDR3 bases: TGTGCCATCAAATCGACCGGCGCTGAAGCTTTCTTT.

This chain links TRBV10-2 with TRBJ1-5, with D hard to call. Germline values: CDR1 WSHSY, CDR2 SAAADI. V was trimmed by 3 bases and J by 0 bases, leaving 6 bases between them. This CDR3 contains 14 residues. Here the CDR3 reads CASSDLHSNQPQHF. CDR3 nucleotides: TGCGCCAGCAGTGACTTACATAGCAATCAGCCCCAGCATTTT.

This clone was detected only once. The chain employs TRBV2 and TRBJ2-3, with 12 bases identical to TRBD2. With V trimmed by 2 bases and J by 3 bases, 6 bases remained unmatched. The CDR3 extends over 17 amino acids. In germline, CDR1 is SNHLY, CDR2 FYNNEI. The CDR3 DNA is TGTGCCAGCAGTGAACTAGCGGGGGGGCCTATAACAGATACGCAGTATTTT. This codes for CASSELAGGPITDTQYF.

This clone has only one observation. The gene calls are TRBV10-3 and TRBJ2-7, with 8 bases lining up with TRBD1. The CDR3 is 15 residues long. The V gene's germline CDR1 is ENHRY and CDR2 SYGVKD. V shed 4 bases, J shed 2 bases, and the junction held 7 bases outside the gene matches. CDR3 sequence: CAISGSRDRPYEQYF. In DNA form, the CDR3 reads TGTGCCATCAGTGGAAGCCGGGACAGGCCCTACGAGCAGTACTTC.

The V and J genes are TRBV10-3 and TRBJ1-4; TRBD1 agrees at 9 bases. The junction had 13 bases not matched to a gene; V was cut back by 4 bases and J by 7 bases. The CDR3 is 17 residues long. CDR1 is ENHRY, CDR2 SYGVKD, per germline. The CDR3 sequence: CAISGGTGSIWGEKLFF. The CDR3 nucleotides read TGTGCCATCAGTGGAGGGACAGGGAGTATTTGGGGTGAAAAACTGTTTTTT.